Listed here are 8 T cell receptor beta chains from one sample, sequenced in a study of blood T cell repertoires in COVID-19. Generated by immunoSEQ multiplex PCR, the TCRdb table keeps only in-frame clones and is missing some. The table shows about 42,000 clones, with 80% to 90% occurring only once. The sample comprised peripheral blood. All receptors come from a human donor in a cohort sampled during active COVID-19.

The rearrangement uses TRBV28 and TRBJ1-1; TRBD1 aligns across 9 bases. The CDR3 length is 14 residues. The V gene's germline CDR1 is MDHEN and CDR2 SYDVKM. Trimming took 8 bases from V and 0 from J; bases not matched to a gene: 4. The CDR3 DNA follows: TGTGCCAGCGGGACAGGGTGGATGAACACTGAAGCTTTCTTT. Translated: CASGTGWMNTEAFF.

The V and J genes are TRBV5-1 and TRBJ2-2, with TRBD1 as a possible D gene (6 bases). The V end lost 4 bases, the J end lost 1 base, and 11 bases lay between the germline ends. Per the germline V gene, CDR1 is SGHRS and CDR2 is YFSETQ. CDR3 length: 15 residues. DNA of the CDR3: TGCGCCAGCAGCCCCCCGGGACAGAACACCGGGGAGCTGTTTTTT. Translated, it gives CASSPPGQNTGELFF. Based on the CDR3 plus reference TRBV5-1 and TRBJ2-2, the full variable domain is KAGVTQTPRYLIKTRGQQVTLSCSPISGHRSVSWYQQTPGQGLQFLFEYFSETQRNKGNFPGRFSGRQFSNSRSEMNVSTLELGDSALYLCASSPPGQNTGELFFGEGSRLTVL.

V gene TRBV12-5 combines with J gene TRBJ1-1; 12 nucleotides match TRBD1. After removal of 6 bases from V and 5 bases from J, the junction contained 13 bases not matched to a gene. CDR3 length: 17 amino acids. Looked up from germline, CDR1 is LGHNT and CDR2 is FRNRAP. CDR3 amino acids: CASGTLRDRGQETEAFF. CDR3 coding DNA: TGTGCTAGTGGGACCCTCCGGGACAGGGGGCAGGAAACTGAAGCTTTCTTT.

The DNA of the CDR3 is TGCGCCAGCAGCCAAGCAGGGACAGGGGGCCTCCCCTCCTACAATGAGCAGTTCTTC. This encodes CASSQAGTGGLPSYNEQFF. The chain has TRBV4-1 and TRBJ2-1, with 12 positions matching TRBD1. With 1 base clipped from V and 0 bases from J, the junction kept 7 bases outside the gene matches. Looked up from germline, CDR1 is MGHRA and CDR2 is YSYEKL. The CDR3 has 19 amino acids.

This chain uses TRBV6-6 with TRBJ2-7; tentative D call: TRBD1 (6 bases). The germline CDR1 and CDR2 sequences are MNHNY and SVGAGI (reference sequence). The CDR3 spans 15 residues. V dropped 5 bases and J dropped 1 base, with 15 bases sitting between them. The CDR3: CASSLGTLTSYEQYF. The DNA for the CDR3 is TGTGCCAGCAGTCTCGGGACACTTACATCCTACGAGCAGTACTTC.

The V gene is TRBV13, the J gene TRBJ2-2; D remains unclear. Germline values: CDR1 PRHDT, CDR2 FYEKMQ (reference sequence). CDR3 length equals 16 residues. The V end was cut by 1 base, the J end by 1 base, with 10 bases between. The CDR3 reads CASSLETAGNTGELFF. CDR3 bases: TGTGCCAGCAGCTTAGAGACGGCAGGGAACACCGGGGAGCTGTTTTTT.

V is TRBV4-1 and J is TRBJ1-2; D remains ambiguous. Trimming pared 0 bases from V and 6 bases from J, leaving 5 bases between. This CDR3 has 12 amino acids. Looked up from germline, CDR1 is MGHRA and CDR2 is YSYEKL. The CDR3 region is CASSQEADGYTF. Written as DNA, the CDR3 is TGCGCCAGCAGCCAAGAGGCGGATGGCTACACCTTC.

This chain links TRBV24-1 with TRBJ1-1, with D possibly TRBD1 on 6 matching bases. Germline V CDR1 and CDR2: KGHDR, SFDVKD. The CDR3 runs to 12 residues. With 2 bases removed from V and 11 bases from J, the gap between germline ends came to 11 bases. Here the CDR3 DNA reads TGTGCCACCAGTGATTCACAGGGCTTGGCTTTCTTT. Its protein is CATSDSQGLAFF.